This passage covers 23 T cell receptor beta chains from one sample sequenced in a study of T cells in localized non-small cell lung cancer. Profiling relied on immunoSEQ multiplex PCR, and the TCRdb table lists in-frame clones only, not all of them. The table has 50,000 to 65,000 clones, around 80% seen once. The input for sequencing was PBMCs, taken before any cancer treatment. The receptors come from a woman aged 35 to 70 with stage II lung adenocarcinoma.

This clone was found a few times. This chain links TRBV4-2 with TRBJ2-3, with 10 bases matching TRBD2. The CDR3 extends over 16 amino acids. V lost 0 bases and J lost 6; bases outside the gene matches: 6. In germline, CDR1 is LGHNA, CDR2 YNFKEQ. The CDR3 reads CASSQEPAGGPDTQYF. The CDR3 bases are TGTGCCAGCAGCCAAGAGCCAGCGGGGGGGCCCGATACGCAGTATTTT.

The CDR3 loop is CASSLEGGYTEAFF. The CDR3 DNA reads as TGTGCCAGCAGCTTAGAGGGAGGTTACACTGAAGCTTTCTTT. The chain combines TRBV7-9 with TRBJ1-1; D is ambiguous. The CDR3 runs 14 residues. CDR1 is SEHNR and CDR2 is FQNEAQ in the germline V gene (reference sequence). Trimming removed 1 base at V and 3 bases at J, with 9 bases between.

The rearrangement links TRBV6-5 to TRBJ1-1, with D possibly TRBD1 on 5 matching bases. This CDR3 is built from 16 residues. The germline gives CDR1 MNHEY, CDR2 SVGAGI. The V gene lost 0 bases and the J gene lost 5 bases, with 16 bases spanning the gap. The CDR3 DNA is TGTGCCAGCAGTTACTCGTTTTGGGGGGTTGGGACTGAAGCTTTCTTT. As protein: CASSYSFWGVGTEAFF.

The chain links TRBV15 to TRBJ2-7; 11 nucleotides match TRBD2. This CDR3 is built from 15 residues. Germline CDR1 LNHNV, CDR2 YYDKDF (reference sequence). Germline trimming cut 0 bases from V and 2 bases from J; bases unmatched to any gene: 0. The CDR3 is CATSRDSGGAYEQYF. DNA for the CDR3: TGTGCCACCAGCAGAGATAGCGGGGGGGCCTACGAGCAGTACTTC.

The CDR3 bases are TGTGCCAGCAGAGGTCCTACCGGGGAGCTGTTTTTT. This encodes CASRGPTGELFF. The chain links TRBV6-4 to TRBJ2-2; D gene ambiguous. Trimming stripped 6 bases from V and 5 bases from J, with 7 bases between. CDR1 and CDR2 from the germline V gene are MRHNA and SNTAGT. The CDR3 sequence is 12 residues long.

The V gene is TRBV29-1, the J gene TRBJ2-3, with 9 bases identical to TRBD1. The CDR3 runs 16 residues. Germline V gene lookup returns CDR1 SQVTM and CDR2 ANQGSEA. The trim removed 0 bases at V and 5 bases at J, leaving 9 bases unmatched. The CDR3 nucleotides read TGCAGCGTTGAAGATTGGGACAGGGAATTCAAAGATACGCAGTATTTT. Its translation is CSVEDWDREFKDTQYF.

This clone was counted once. The V and J genes are TRBV28 and TRBJ1-2; D ambiguous. The germline CDR1 and CDR2 sequences are MDHEN and SYDVKM. With 4 bases removed from V and 0 bases from J, the gap between germline ends came to 0 bases. The CDR3 sequence is 11 residues long. As DNA, the CDR3 is TGTGCCAGCAGTTCTAACTATGGCTACACCTTC. Amino acid sequence: CASSSNYGYTF.

The chain carries TRBV6-5 and TRBJ1-1; D possibly corresponds to TRBD1 (6 bases). The germline V and J ends were trimmed by 2 bases and 8 bases, with 18 bases remaining between them. The CDR3 sequence is 15 residues long. Germline loops: CDR1 MNHEY, CDR2 SVGAGI. Here the CDR3 DNA reads TGTGCCAGCAGTTACGCTGGGGGGGCCCAGGGGGAAGCTTTCTTT. It is translated as CASSYAGGAQGEAFF.

The genes are TRBV2 and TRBJ1-6; D perhaps matches TRBD1 (6 bases). V was trimmed by 4 bases and J by 10 bases, leaving 11 bases between them. The CDR3 covers 13 residues. Germline CDR1 and CDR2: SNHLY and FYNNEI. CDR3 nucleotide sequence: TGTGCCAGCAGTGGACAGGTGGGGTCACCCCTCCACTTT. Its translation is CASSGQVGSPLHF.

CDR3 in DNA: TGTGCCAGCAGTTACTGGGGGGACGAGCAGTACTTC. Protein: CASSYWGDEQYF. The chain employs TRBV6-5 and TRBJ2-7; possibly TRBD2 for D (6 bases). Looked up from germline, CDR1 is MNHEY and CDR2 is SVGAGI. The CDR3 spans 12 residues. Deletions cut 1 base from V and 5 bases from J, with 6 bases between.

J is TRBJ2-5 and V is TRBV5-1; 8 bases match TRBD1. This CDR3 region has 16 residues. The trim removed 3 bases at V and 4 bases at J, leaving 11 bases unmatched. Per the germline V gene, CDR1 is SGHRS and CDR2 is YFSETQ. The DNA of the CDR3 is TGCGCCAGCAGCTCGATTCGGACAGGGACCGTAGAGACCCAGTACTTC. Residues: CASSSIRTGTVETQYF.

As to this clone: This same CDR3 is encoded by further DNA sequences in the sample. This chain connects TRBV28 to TRBJ1-2, with D perhaps TRBD1 (5 bases). V was clipped by 3 bases and J by 5 bases, with 10 bases between them. CDR1 and CDR2 (germline): MDHEN, SYDVKM. The CDR3 loop spans 13 amino acids. The CDR3 nucleotides are TGTGCCAGCAGTTTCCAGGGTTCGTATGGCTACACCTTC. It encodes CASSFQGSYGYTF.

The chain is built from TRBV2 and TRBJ1-2; 10 positions agree with TRBD1. Trimming at V came to 6 bases and at J to 7 bases, leaving 8 bases not matched to a gene. The CDR3 contains 14 residues. Germline values: CDR1 SNHLY, CDR2 FYNNEI. The CDR3 DNA is TGTGCCAGCAGGATGGACAGGGGGGACAGTGGCTACACCTTC. This codes for CASRMDRGDSGYTF.

The chain has TRBV29-1 and TRBJ1-1; D is uncertain. V was cut by 4 bases and J by 1 base, with 13 bases left in between. This CDR3 spans 14 amino acids. Germline V gene lookup returns CDR1 SQVTM and CDR2 ANQGSEA. The CDR3 spells CSVVSGYSNTEAFF. CDR3 bases: TGCAGCGTTGTATCTGGGTATTCGAACACTGAAGCTTTCTTT.

V gene TRBV7-8 combines with J gene TRBJ1-2; the match to TRBD1 covers 9 bases. The CDR3 extends over 16 amino acids. Trimming took 5 bases from V and 1 from J; bases not matched to a gene: 8. From germline, CDR1 is SGHVS and CDR2 FQNEAQ. In DNA, the CDR3 is TGTGCCAGCAGCCCCTTAGACAGGGGGGATAACTATGGCTACACCTTC. This sequence encodes CASSPLDRGDNYGYTF.

The chain uses TRBV19 and TRBJ1-5; D may be TRBD1 (6 bases). Germline CDR1 is LNHDA and CDR2 is SQIVND (reference sequence). V lost 6 bases and J lost 5, with 14 bases in between. This CDR3 region has 14 residues. The CDR3 sequence is CASRRTGIDQPQHF. Here the CDR3 DNA reads TGTGCCAGTAGAAGAACAGGGATAGATCAGCCCCAGCATTTT.

CDR3 in amino acids: CSVGLAGGVGTNIQYF. The DNA for the CDR3 is TGCAGCGTTGGACTAGCGGGGGGGGTAGGAACAAACATTCAGTACTTC. This sequence joins TRBV29-1 and TRBJ2-4; the match to TRBD2 covers 14 bases. J was trimmed by 6 bases and V by 4 bases; bases with no gene match: 8. This CDR3 is built from 16 residues. Germline values: CDR1 SQVTM, CDR2 ANQGSEA.

This chain links TRBV9 with TRBJ1-2; the D is unclear. Germline V lookup: CDR1 SGDLS, CDR2 YYNGEE. CDR3 size: 13 residues. V lost 1 base and J 8 bases, leaving 12 bases between the germline ends. The CDR3 loop is CASSVSPAAGYTF. The CDR3 nucleotides read TGTGCCAGCAGCGTATCCCCCGCCGCGGGCTACACCTTC.

The chain couples TRBV2 to TRBJ1-4; D is ambiguous. Germline CDR1 reads SNHLY; CDR2 reads FYNNEI. With 4 bases removed from V and 7 bases from J, the gap between germline ends came to 19 bases. This CDR3 has 16 amino acids. CDR3 loop: CASSVSSTISGEKLFF. The CDR3 bases are TGTGCCAGCAGTGTCTCCAGTACGATATCGGGTGAAAAACTGTTTTTT. Supplemented by reference TRBV2 and TRBJ1-4, the full variable domain reads EPEVTQTPSHQVTQMGQEVILRCVPISNHLYFYWYRQILGQKVEFLVSFYNNEISEKSEIFDDQFSVERPDGSNFTLKIRSTKLEDSAMYFCASSVSSTISGEKLFFGSGTQLSVL.

The gene calls are TRBV7-9 and TRBJ1-3; possible D gene TRBD1, 6 bases. The CDR3 has 16 residues. The V end lost 0 bases, the J end lost 0 bases, and 9 bases lay between the germline ends. Germline V gene lookup returns CDR1 SEHNR and CDR2 FQNEAQ (reference sequence). CDR3 residues: CASSLAGGSSGNTIYF. The CDR3 region has the DNA TGTGCCAGCAGCTTAGCAGGGGGAAGCTCTGGAAACACCATATATTTT.

The V and J genes are TRBV11-2 and TRBJ2-3; no firm D call. The CDR3 has 13 residues. CDR1 SGHAT and CDR2 FQNNGV come from the germline V gene. The V end lost 3 bases, the J end lost 1 base, and 5 bases lay between the germline ends. As DNA, the CDR3 is TGTGCCAGCAGCTTTGGAGGCACAGATACGCAGTATTTT. Protein: CASSFGGTDTQYF.

J is TRBJ1-2 and V is TRBV18, with D tentatively TRBD1 (6 bases). In germline, CDR1 is KGHSH, CDR2 LQKENI. V lost 6 bases to trimming and J lost 0 bases, with 17 bases between them. The CDR3 spans 16 residues. The CDR3 loop reads CASSVDQGTANYGYTF. The CDR3 bases are TGTGCCAGCTCGGTTGATCAGGGGACCGCTAACTATGGCTACACCTTC.

This chain joins TRBV6-1 and TRBJ1-1; D not certain. CDR3 length: 13 amino acids. The germline gives CDR1 MNHNS, CDR2 SASEGT. Trimming took off 6 bases at V and 0 bases at J, with 8 bases between the two ends. CDR3 protein: CASRATMNTEAFF. For the CDR3, the DNA is TGTGCCAGCAGGGCCACAATGAACACTGAAGCTTTCTTT.